The 16 T cell receptor beta chains below were found in one sample sequenced in a study of human T cells and chemical hapten exposure. For the library, individual cDNA molecules each received unique molecular identifiers. TCRdb analysed the reads with MiXCR anew, one entry per CDR3 protein. The data hold 3,000 to 3,500 distinct CDR3 sequences, with 49% observed a single time. Researchers extracted total RNA from unfractionated whole blood. The specimen sequenced was whole blood. The receptors originated from a human donor who had alopecia or was a healthy volunteer (not recorded which). Some clones in this sample may be carry-over from other donors' samples. This table probably holds off-target reads from a library built for another chain.

V gene TRBV28 combines with J gene TRBJ2-5; D ambiguous. Looked up from germline, CDR1 is MDHEN and CDR2 is SYDVKM. The CDR3 extends over 13 amino acids. Trimming cost V 7 bases and J 5 bases, with 14 bases left between them. CDR3: CASTFVGSETQYF. CDR3 nucleotide sequence: TGTGCCAGCACCTTTGTGGGGTCCGAGACCCAGTACTTC.

The table lists this clonotype with a few counts. The V and J genes are TRBV27 and TRBJ2-7; the D gene could be TRBD1 or TRBD2 (5 bases each). This CDR3 is built from 14 residues. Germline CDR1 MNHEY, CDR2 SMNVEV (reference sequence). V lost 8 bases to trimming and J lost 7 bases, with 21 bases between them. CDR3 loop: CASVDSQPGGEQYF. DNA of the CDR3: TGTGCCAGCGTCGACAGCCAACCAGGCGGGGAGCAGTACTTC.

The rearrangement uses TRBV28 and TRBJ2-1; 9 bases are shared with TRBD2. CDR1 is MDHEN and CDR2 is SYDVKM in the germline V gene. The CDR3 is 16 residues long. V trimming: 2 bases; J trimming: 7 bases; junction bases outside the gene matches: 9. This CDR3 is CASSLPAAGGVNEQFF. The DNA of the CDR3 is TGTGCCAGCAGTTTACCCGCGGCGGGAGGGGTAAATGAGCAGTTCTTC.

This clonotype was seen a handful of times. The V call is TRBV6-6, the J call TRBJ2-5; TRBD2 is a possible D gene (6 bases). This CDR3 is built from 13 residues. V dropped 2 bases and J dropped 5 bases, with 9 bases sitting between them. Germline V gives CDR1 MNHNY, CDR2 SVGAGI (reference sequence). CDR3 loop: CASSYRETETQYF. The CDR3 nucleotides read TGTGCCAGCAGTTACCGGGAGACGGAGACCCAGTACTTC.

The rearrangement uses TRBV9 and TRBJ1-4; D not certain. Germline loops: CDR1 SGDLS, CDR2 YYNGEE. The CDR3 totals 13 residues. Trimming cost V 2 bases and J 6 bases, with 8 bases left between them. Written as DNA, the CDR3 is TGTGCCAGCAGCGTTGGTAATGATGAAAAACTGTTTTTT. Its translation: CASSVGNDEKLFF.

V gene TRBV29-1 combines with J gene TRBJ2-1, with D perhaps matching TRBD1 or TRBD2 (6 bases each). The germline V gene encodes CDR1 SQVTM and CDR2 ANQGSEA. The ends were cut back, 4 bases at V and 9 bases at J, with 19 bases in the middle. The CDR3 is 14 residues long. CDR3 region: CSVAPRGTFSEQFF. In DNA, the CDR3 is TGCAGCGTTGCCCCAAGGGGGACTTTCAGTGAGCAGTTCTTC.

As regards this clonotype: Compared with germline, one end of the junction differs, possibly owing to a read error. This sequence joins TRBV11-3 and TRBJ2-1; TRBD2 matches at 7 bases. The CDR3 is 15 amino acids. Germline lookup yields CDR1 SGHNT and CDR2 YENEEA. CDR3 DNA: TGTGCCAGCAGTTTAGCGGGCGACTCCTACAATGAGCAGTTCTTC. The encoded protein is CASSLAGDSYNEQFF.

This sequence joins TRBV2 and TRBJ2-7; D gene uncertain. The CDR3 is 9 amino acids. Germline V gene sequence: CDR1 SNHLY, CDR2 FYNNEI. V gave up 8 bases and J gave up 3 bases, with 2 bases separating them. CDR3 nucleotides: TGTGCCAGCTGCTACGAGCAGTACTTC. The encoded protein is CASCYEQYF.

The table lists this clonotype with a few counts. The rearrangement joins TRBV18 to TRBJ2-1; 9 bases are a match to TRBD2. The germline V gene encodes CDR1 KGHSH and CDR2 LQKENI. After removal of 4 bases from V and 9 bases from J, the junction contained 13 bases not matched to a gene. CDR3 length: 16 residues. The CDR3 coding sequence is TGTGCCAGCTCACTATCGAAAGTAGCGGGAGCCAGTGAGCAGTTCTTC. It codes for CASSLSKVAGASEQFF.

This clonotype was counted a few times. The chain combines TRBV18 with TRBJ2-1; the match to TRBD2 covers 8 bases. The CDR3 runs to 14 residues. Unmatched junction bases numbered 10, after V lost 0 bases and J lost 15 bases. Germline V CDR1 and CDR2: KGHSH, LQKENI. CDR3: CASSPPSQRESPFF. The DNA for the CDR3 is TGTGCCAGCTCACCACCGAGCCAGCGGGAGTCCCCGTTCTTC.

In DNA, the CDR3 is TGTGCCAGCAGTCAGGAACAGGGGTGGATTACCGGGGAGCTGTTTTTT. Amino acid sequence: CASSQEQGWITGELFF. The rearrangement links TRBV12-3 or TRBV12-4 to TRBJ2-2; 7 nucleotides match TRBD1. The CDR3 is 16 residues long. Losses at the gene ends were 5 bases for V and 5 bases for J; bases not matched to a gene: 11.

J is TRBJ2-5 and V is TRBV2; D is ambiguous. V lost 2 bases, J lost 0 bases, and 10 bases lay in between. The germline gives CDR1 SNHLY, CDR2 FYNNEI. CDR3 length: 15 residues. CDR3 region: CASSEFLTYQETQYF. CDR3 nucleotide sequence: TGTGCCAGCAGTGAATTTCTGACGTACCAAGAGACCCAGTACTTC.

The chain couples TRBV6-5 to TRBJ2-7, with a tentative D call TRBD1 (6 bases). The CDR3 extends over 13 amino acids. Trimming took off 6 bases at V and 1 base at J, with 10 bases between the two ends. CDR1 is MNHEY, CDR2 SVGAGI, per germline. CDR3 nucleotide sequence: TGTGCCAGCAGACAGGGTCATTCCTACGAGCAGTACTTC. It yields the protein CASRQGHSYEQYF.

This clonotype was seen a few times. The chain recombines TRBV5-1 with TRBJ2-1, with TRBD2 identical over 8 bases. The ends lost 4 bases at V and 7 bases at J; junction bases unmatched: 10. The CDR3 totals 15 residues. CDR1 SGHRS and CDR2 YFSETQ come from the germline V gene. The CDR3 DNA reads TGCGCCAGCAGCCACGGGACTAGGTCGAGAAATGAGCAGTTCTTC. Translated, it gives CASSHGTRSRNEQFF.

This clonotype was counted between two and nine times. The chain has TRBV11-2 and TRBJ2-7; 10 positions agree with TRBD1. Germline V CDR1 and CDR2: SGHAT, FQNNGV. CDR3 length: 13 amino acids. With V trimmed by 7 bases and J by 6 bases, 6 bases remained unmatched. The CDR3 nucleotides read TGTGCCAGCACCCTAGACAGGGGGCTCGAGCAGTACTTC. It codes for CASTLDRGLEQYF.

The chain has TRBV11-3 and TRBJ2-5; D not resolved. Germline CDR1 is SGHNT and CDR2 is YENEEA. The CDR3 consists of 13 residues. Trimming cost V 3 bases and J 2 bases, with 7 bases left between them. CDR3 nucleotide sequence: TGTGCCAGCAGCTTTACGATACAAGAGACCCAGTACTTC. As protein: CASSFTIQETQYF.